The rows below give T cell receptor beta chains drawn from one sample of a study of blood T cell repertoires in COVID-19. Generated by immunoSEQ multiplex PCR, the TCRdb table keeps only in-frame clones and is missing some. In the table there are more than 95,000 clones, 84% of which are singletons. The sequenced sample was peripheral blood. All receptors come from a man in his sixties with acute or convalescent COVID-19. Each CDR3 is given with its conserved first and last residue. A D gene is named only where the DNA matches it firmly. Not every row has a clone size; where given, it reads once, few, many or a size class.

V	J	size	D	DNA	CDR3
TRBV28	TRBJ1-1	-	-	TGTGCCAGCAGGTCGTCCCTCGAAGCTTTCTTT	CASRSSLEAFF
TRBV11-2	TRBJ2-3	-	-	TGTGCCAGCAGTATCCAGGGGTCAGGTGGAGATACGCAGTATTTT	CASSIQGSGGDTQYF
TRBV14	TRBJ2-5	-	TRBD1	TGTGCCAGCAGCCAGAGGACAGGGTGGATTGAGACCCAGTACTTC	CASSQRTGWIETQYF
TRBV5-4	TRBJ1-5	-	-	TGTGCCAGCAGCTTGGGTCTTGCAGGGGATCAGCCCCAGCATTTT	CASSLGLAGDQPQHF
TRBV5-1	TRBJ2-1	-	TRBD2	TGCGCCAGCAGCATGACTAGCCCGGAGTACAATGAGCAGTTCTTC	CASSMTSPEYNEQFF
TRBV5-1	TRBJ2-1	-	TRBD1	TGCGCCAGCAGCCCGGTGGACAGGGCCTACAATGAGCAGTTCTTC	CASSPVDRAYNEQFF
TRBV19	TRBJ1-5	-	TRBD1	TGTGCCGCTCAGGCCACAGGGGAAGGCAATCAGCCCCAGCATTTT	CAAQATGEGNQPQHF
TRBV7-2	TRBJ1-1	-	-	TGTGCCAGCAGCCCCGGTCGGTCGAACACTGAAGCTTTCTTT	CASSPGRSNTEAFF
TRBV5-6	TRBJ1-2	-	-	TGTGCCAGCAGCACGGTCGACAGGTCTAACTATGGCTACACCTTC	CASSTVDRSNYGYTF
TRBV4-1	TRBJ1-4	-	-	TGCGCCAGCAGCCAAGGAGGGGAAGGGGAGGGGGAAAAACTGTTTTTT	CASSQGGEGEGEKLFF
TRBV2	TRBJ1-5	-	TRBD1	TGTGCCAGCAACGCCGGGACAGGCGGGAGACAGCCCCAGCATTTT	CASNAGTGGRQPQHF
TRBV3-1/TRBV3-2	TRBJ2-5	-	TRBD2	TGTGCCAGCTCGCCGGAGTCGGTAGCGGGCATACAAGAGACCCAGTACTTC	CASSPESVAGIQETQYF
TRBV7-2	TRBJ2-1	few	-	TGTGCCAGCATCCCCGACAGCTCCTACAATGAGCAGTTCTTC	CASIPDSSYNEQFF
TRBV5-1	TRBJ2-7	-	TRBD2	TGCGCCAGCAGCTCGGGACTAGCGGGCGGTTTTAGCCAGCGGGCGGTCGAGCAGTACTTC	CASSSGLAGGFSQRAVEQYF
TRBV10-1	TRBJ2-3	-	-	TGCGCCAGCAAGGGGTTTATGACAGATACGCAGTATTTT	CASKGFMTDTQYF
TRBV11-2	TRBJ2-7	-	TRBD2	TGTGCCAGCAGCTTAGATCTCTGGGCGGGAGGGGGTATAGAGCAGTACTTC	CASSLDLWAGGGIEQYF
TRBV16	TRBJ1-2	-	-	TGTGCCAGCAGCCAATTTGTCAGGGGCATGGGCTATGGCTACACCTTC	CASSQFVRGMGYGYTF
TRBV6-6	TRBJ1-1	-	-	TGTGCCAGCAGTTACCGTGAAGCCGAAGCTTTCTTT	CASSYREAEAFF
TRBV28	TRBJ1-5	-	-	TGTGCCAGCTCTACGTTCCAGGGAAGGGATCAGCCCCAGCATTTT	CASSTFQGRDQPQHF
TRBV24-1	TRBJ1-2	-	TRBD1	TGTGCCACCAGTGATGGTAAGGGGGCTCACTATGGCTACACCTTC	CATSDGKGAHYGYTF
TRBV11-3	TRBJ2-3	-	-	TGTGCCAGCAGCTTAGGAGAGGGCCGATCGTATACGCAGTATTTT	CASSLGEGRSYTQYF
TRBV3-1/TRBV3-2	TRBJ1-2	-	-	TGTGCCAGCAGCCAACATCAGGGAAGCTATGGCTACACCTTC	CASSQHQGSYGYTF
TRBV7-2	TRBJ1-2	once	-	TGTGCCAGCAGCCTAACAGACTATGGCTACACCTTC	CASSLTDYGYTF
TRBV5-5	TRBJ2-1	-	TRBD1	TGTGCCAGCACCCACTACAGGGGGAGCTCCTACAATGAGCAGTTCTTC	CASTHYRGSSYNEQFF
TRBV18	TRBJ2-5	-	-	TGTGCCAGCTCACCACCGCAGGGCCAGGAGACCCAGTACTTC	CASSPPQGQETQYF
TRBV30	TRBJ1-1	-	-	TGTGCCTTCTCAATGTGGGGACACAGGTCAAGCACTGAAGCTTTCTTT	CAFSMWGHRSSTEAFF
TRBV6-5	TRBJ2-1	once	TRBD2	TGTGCCAGCAGTTACTCAGCGGGAGACAATGAGCAGTTCTTC	CASSYSAGDNEQFF
TRBV28	TRBJ1-2	-	-	TGTGCCAGCAGTGAGGGGGTGGGTGGCTACACCTTC	CASSEGVGGYTF
TRBV7-2	TRBJ1-5	-	-	TGTGCCAGCAGCCCCTTAACTCATAGCAATCAGCCCCAGCATTTT	CASSPLTHSNQPQHF
TRBV25-1	TRBJ2-2	-	-	TGTGCTAGCAGTGAACCCGCCTCGGTGAGGAACACCGGGGAGCTGTTTTTT	CASSEPASVRNTGELFF
TRBV6-2/TRBV6-3	TRBJ1-2	-	TRBD1	TGTGCCAGCAGCCGCGGAATACGTGGGACAGGGCTCTATGGCTACACCTTC	CASSRGIRGTGLYGYTF
TRBV12-3/TRBV12-4	TRBJ1-3	-	-	TGTGCCAGCAGAACAACCTCTGGAAACACCATATATTTT	CASRTTSGNTIYF
TRBV5-4	TRBJ2-7	-	-	TGTGCCAGCAGTCTGACAGCTTCCTACGAGCAGTACTTC	CASSLTASYEQYF
TRBV19	TRBJ2-6	-	TRBD1	TGTGCCAGTAGTAGAGACGGACAGGGCTCTGGGGCCAACGTCCTGACTTTC	CASSRDGQGSGANVLTF
TRBV29-1	TRBJ1-5	-	-	TGCAGCGGGGGCTCGGGGAATCAGCCCCAGCATTTT	CSGGSGNQPQHF
TRBV7-6	TRBJ2-1	few	TRBD1	TGTGCCAGCAGCTCGGGACAGGGGTACAATGAGCAGTTCTTC	CASSSGQGYNEQFF
TRBV7-2	TRBJ1-4	-	-	TGTGCCAGCAGCTTAGCGAACGGGGTTAATGAAAAACTGTTTTTT	CASSLANGVNEKLFF
TRBV10-3	TRBJ2-1	-	TRBD2	TGTGCCATCGGGAGGGACTCTTACAATGAGCAGTTCTTC	CAIGRDSYNEQFF
TRBV18	TRBJ2-5	-	-	TGTGCCAGCTCACCCTGGACTGACGAGACCCAGTACTTC	CASSPWTDETQYF
TRBV5-6	TRBJ1-3	once	-	TGTGCCAGCAGCTTGGCAGGATTAAACACCATATATTTT	CASSLAGLNTIYF
TRBV5-1	TRBJ2-3	-	TRBD2	TGCGCCAGCAGCCACGGGACTAGCGGTAGCACAGATACGCAGTATTTT	CASSHGTSGSTDTQYF
TRBV19	TRBJ2-1	-	TRBD2	TGTGCCACCCAAATCTCCGGACTAGCCTCGAATGAGCAGTTCTTC	CATQISGLASNEQFF
TRBV19	TRBJ2-2	-	-	TGTGCCAGTAGTCGGGCAGGGTCGACCACCGGGGAGCTGTTTTTT	CASSRAGSTTGELFF
TRBV27	TRBJ1-2	-	TRBD1	TGTGCCAGCAGGCGACAGGGAGGCGGCTACACCTTC	CASRRQGGGYTF
TRBV3-1/TRBV3-2	TRBJ1-2	-	-	TGTGCCAGCAGCCCGCAGGGTCTGGGTGGCTACACCTTC	CASSPQGLGGYTF